A selection of T cell receptor beta chains follows, all from one sample in a study of beta chain features in type 1 diabetes. Data came from immunoSEQ multiplex PCR; TCRdb stores just in-frame clones and leaves some out. The table lists tens of thousands of clones, roughly 30% of them singletons. Sequenced input: stem cell memory CD4+ T cells from blood. Source of these receptors: a woman aged 18-29 years in good health. Both conserved end residues are part of each CDR3. A D gene is named only where the DNA matches it firmly. Expanded clones get a size class; other rows say once, few or many, or leave the size out.

j_call | d_call | v_call | clone_size | cdr3_aa | cdr3_nt
TRBJ2-7 | TRBD2 | TRBV18 | few | CASSPQPGLAGDYEQYF | TGTGCCAGCTCACCCCAACCGGGACTAGCGGGGGACTACGAGCAGTACTTC
TRBJ2-1 | . | TRBV18 | . | CASSPLTARNEQFF | TGTGCCAGCTCACCATTGACAGCTCGCAATGAGCAGTTCTTC
TRBJ2-5 | TRBD2 | TRBV5-1 | . | CASSFGGEGTQYF | TGCGCCAGCAGCTTCGGGGGGGAAGGGACCCAGTACTTC
TRBJ1-5 | . | TRBV18 | . | CASSPEADQPQHF | TGTGCCAGCTCACCAGAGGCGGATCAGCCCCAGCATTTT
TRBJ2-3 | TRBD1 | TRBV5-1 | . | CASSRGQGSTDTQYF | TGCGCCAGCAGCAGGGGACAGGGCAGCACAGATACGCAGTATTTT
TRBJ2-1 | TRBD1 | TRBV5-1 | few | CASSPGQTIDEQFF | TGCGCCAGCAGCCCGGGACAGACTATCGATGAGCAGTTCTTC
TRBJ2-2 | TRBD1 | TRBV30 | few | CAWSRDRASGELFF | TGTGCCTGGAGTCGGGACAGGGCATCCGGGGAGCTGTTTTTT
TRBJ1-2 | . | TRBV19 | few | CASSLQTDYYGYTF | TGTGCCAGTAGTCTACAGACAGATTACTATGGCTACACCTTC
TRBJ1-5 | TRBD1 | TRBV18 | . | CASSLGTGNQPQHF | TGTGCCAGCTCACTGGGGACAGGGAATCAGCCCCAGCATTTT
TRBJ1-5 | . | TRBV28 | . | CASRKQGSNQPQHF | TGTGCCAGCAGAAAACAGGGAAGCAATCAGCCCCAGCATTTT
TRBJ2-1 | . | TRBV6-1 | few | CASSLEPNEQFF | TGTGCCAGCAGTTTAGAGCCGAATGAGCAGTTCTTC
TRBJ1-6 | . | TRBV7-3 | . | CASSSGGGGPLHF | TGTGCCAGCAGCTCCGGTGGAGGCGGGCCCCTCCACTTT
TRBJ2-1 | . | TRBV11-2 | . | CASSLPVRNEQFF | TGTGCCAGCAGCTTGCCCGTCAGAAATGAGCAGTTCTTC
TRBJ1-1 | . | TRBV7-2 | few | CASSRRGRRETEAFF | TGTGCCAGCAGCCGCCGAGGTCGTCGGGAAACTGAAGCTTTCTTT
TRBJ2-5 | TRBD2 | TRBV6-1 | few | CASSEGGLAGGPETQYF | TGTGCCAGCAGTGAAGGGGGGCTAGCGGGAGGGCCGGAGACCCAGTACTTC
TRBJ2-1 | . | TRBV9 | . | CASSWRAPKSHSYNEQFF | TGTGCCAGCAGCTGGAGGGCCCCAAAGTCCCACTCCTACAATGAGCAGTTCTTC
TRBJ1-2 | . | TRBV7-2 | . | CASSRRDVGEYGYTF | TGTGCCAGCAGCCGGCGGGACGTAGGAGAATATGGCTACACCTTC
TRBJ1-1 | . | TRBV30 | few | CAWSAYRVTEAFF | TGTGCCTGGAGTGCCTACAGGGTTACTGAAGCTTTCTTT
TRBJ2-5 | TRBD2 | TRBV5-1 | . | CASSLAVAGGLRETQYF | TGCGCCAGCAGCTTGGCAGTAGCGGGGGGGCTGAGAGAGACCCAGTACTTC
TRBJ1-1 | . | TRBV5-1 | few | CASSLDGGRDTEAFF | TGCGCCAGCAGCTTGGATGGAGGGCGGGACACTGAAGCTTTCTTT
TRBJ1-2 | . | TRBV7-2 | . | CASSYILLYGYTF | TGTGCCAGCAGCTACATCCTCCTCTATGGCTACACCTTC
TRBJ2-1 | TRBD2 | TRBV12-5 | . | CASGPIAGDYNEQFF | TGTGCTAGTGGTCCCATAGCGGGGGACTACAATGAGCAGTTCTTC
TRBJ2-3 | . | TRBV18 | few | CASSPPSGTDTQYF | TGTGCCAGCTCACCACCGAGCGGGACAGATACGCAGTATTTT
TRBJ2-1 | TRBD1 | TRBV6-1 | few | CASRFDRDEQFF | TGTGCCAGCAGGTTCGACAGGGATGAGCAGTTCTTC
TRBJ1-3 | . | TRBV7-8 | few | CASSLAQSSSGNTIYF | TGTGCCAGCAGCTTAGCACAGTCGAGCTCTGGAAACACCATATATTTT
TRBJ2-3 | TRBD1 | TRBV5-4 | . | CASSTGTGRDTQYF | TGTGCCAGCAGCACCGGGACAGGGCGAGATACGCAGTATTTT
TRBJ1-1 | . | TRBV4-1 | once | CASRHTFQTGTEAFF | TGCGCCAGCAGACATACCTTCCAAACAGGGACTGAAGCTTTCTTT
TRBJ2-1 | . | TRBV7-9 | many | CASSLMGPSNEQFF | TGTGCCAGCAGCTTAATGGGGCCGAGTAATGAGCAGTTCTTC
TRBJ1-2 | . | TRBV18 | . | CASSPPGGEGYGYTF | TGTGCCAGCTCACCACCAGGAGGGGAGGGATATGGCTACACCTTC
TRBJ2-2 | TRBD1 | TRBV18 | few | CASSRPGQGVGTGELFF | TGTGCCAGCTCACGCCCGGGACAGGGGGTCGGCACCGGGGAGCTGTTTTTT
TRBJ2-7 | . | TRBV14 | . | CASSQISRRGGEQYF | TGTGCCAGCAGCCAGATTTCCCGTAGGGGGGGCGAGCAGTACTTC
TRBJ1-3 | . | TRBV30 | once | CAWSVLGNTIYF | TGTGCCTGGAGTGTACTTGGAAACACCATATATTTT
TRBJ2-3 | TRBD2 | TRBV2 | . | CASSYSAGMDF | TGTGCCAGCTCCTACTCAGCGGGAATGGATTTT
TRBJ1-6 | . | TRBV9 | many | CASSLQDSPLHF | TGTGCCAGCAGCTTACAGGATTCACCCCTCCACTTT
TRBJ1-1 | . | TRBV7-8 | . | CASSYRGRGGTEAFF | TGTGCCAGCAGCTACCGGGGTAGGGGAGGCACTGAAGCTTTCTTT
TRBJ2-3 | . | TRBV5-1 | few | CASSLGRGTDTQYF | TGCGCCAGCAGCCTGGGCAGGGGCACAGATACGCAGTATTTT
TRBJ2-3 | . | TRBV27 | few | CASSLELSTDTQYF | TGTGCCAGCAGTTTAGAGCTGTCCACAGATACGCAGTATTTT
TRBJ2-2 | TRBD2 | TRBV7-8 | . | CASSALTSGGAVGELFF | TGTGCCAGCAGCGCGTTGACTAGCGGGGGGGCTGTCGGGGAGCTGTTTTTT
TRBJ1-1 | TRBD1 | TRBV6-1 | . | CASTGQGGTEAFF | TGTGCCAGCACCGGACAGGGGGGCACTGAAGCTTTCTTT
TRBJ2-5 | . | TRBV7-2 | . | CASSLVGETQYF | TGTGCCAGCAGCTTAGTCGGAGAGACCCAGTACTTC
TRBJ2-7 | TRBD1 | TRBV6-6 | . | CASSAGTGVPYEQYF | TGTGCCAGCAGTGCCGGGACAGGGGTGCCCTACGAGCAGTACTTC
TRBJ2-2 | TRBD2 | TRBV19 | . | CASSSRLAENTGELFF | TGTGCCAGTAGTTCCAGACTAGCGGAGAACACCGGGGAGCTGTTTTTT
TRBJ1-5 | . | TRBV6-1 | . | CASSEVLFVGGNQPQHF | TGTGCCAGCAGTGAAGTCTTGTTTGTGGGGGGGAATCAGCCCCAGCATTTT
TRBJ1-1 | TRBD1 | TRBV6-6 | . | CASSEDRDTEAFF | TGTGCCAGCAGTGAGGACAGGGACACTGAAGCTTTCTTT
TRBJ2-7 | TRBD2 | TRBV7-2 | few | CASSSRTSGRAEQYF | TGTGCCAGCAGCTCCCGGACTAGCGGGAGGGCCGAGCAGTACTTC
TRBJ2-2 | . | TRBV7-9 | few | CASSPPGGELFF | TGTGCCAGCAGCCCCCCCGGCGGGGAGCTGTTTTTT
TRBJ2-1 | TRBD2 | TRBV19 | . | CASSITSGLYNEQFF | TGTGCCAGTAGTATTACTAGCGGGCTATACAATGAGCAGTTCTTC
TRBJ2-1 | . | TRBV11-3 | . | CASSLRLSSYNEQFF | TGTGCCAGCAGCTTGCGGTTGAGCTCCTACAATGAGCAGTTCTTC
TRBJ2-1 | TRBD2 | TRBV7-2 | . | CASSLDASGGYNEQFF | TGTGCCAGCAGCTTAGACGCTAGCGGGGGATACAATGAGCAGTTCTTC
TRBJ2-4 | . | TRBV19 | few | CASSSMGGENIQYF | TGTGCCAGTAGTTCCATGGGGGGAGAAAACATTCAGTACTTC
TRBJ1-2 | . | TRBV19 | . | CASSITGLDGYTF | TGTGCCAGTAGTATCACGGGATTGGATGGCTACACCTTC
TRBJ2-7 | . | TRBV13 | few | CASSFQEGSQYF | TGTGCCAGCAGTTTCCAGGAGGGATCGCAGTACTTC
TRBJ1-2 | TRBD1 | TRBV7-9 | . | CASSILRQGLDYGYTF | TGTGCCAGCAGCATCCTAAGACAGGGTCTGGACTATGGCTACACCTTC
TRBJ2-5 | . | TRBV7-2 | few | CASSLSTVETQYF | TGTGCCAGCAGCTTAAGTACGGTGGAGACCCAGTACTTC